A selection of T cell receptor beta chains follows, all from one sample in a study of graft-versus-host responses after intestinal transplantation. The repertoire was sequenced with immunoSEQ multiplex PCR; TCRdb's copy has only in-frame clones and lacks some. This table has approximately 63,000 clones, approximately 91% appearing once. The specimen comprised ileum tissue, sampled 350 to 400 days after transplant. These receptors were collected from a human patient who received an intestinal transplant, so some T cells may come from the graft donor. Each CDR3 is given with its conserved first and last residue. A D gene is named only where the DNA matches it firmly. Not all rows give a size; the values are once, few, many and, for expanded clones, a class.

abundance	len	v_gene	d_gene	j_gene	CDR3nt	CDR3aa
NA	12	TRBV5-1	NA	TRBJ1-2	TGCGCCAGCAGCTTGGACAACTATGGCTACACCTTC	CASSLDNYGYTF
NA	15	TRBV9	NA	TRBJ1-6	TGTGCCAGCAGCGTATCCGGGACCGATAATTCACCCCTCCACTTT	CASSVSGTDNSPLHF
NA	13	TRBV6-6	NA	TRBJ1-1	TGTGCCAGCAGTTACTTTCTGAACACTGAAGCTTTCTTT	CASSYFLNTEAFF
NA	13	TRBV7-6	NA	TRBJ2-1	TGTGCCAGCACGCTGGGGAGCCACAATGAGCAGTTCTTC	CASTLGSHNEQFF
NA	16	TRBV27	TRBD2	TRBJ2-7	TGTGCCAGCAGTCCTATCGGGGGGGGATCGTACTACGAGCAGTACTTC	CASSPIGGGSYYEQYF
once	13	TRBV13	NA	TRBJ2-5	TGTGCCAGCAGTAGAGGGTGGGGAGAGACCCAGTACTTC	CASSRGWGETQYF
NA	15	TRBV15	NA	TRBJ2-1	TGTGCCACCAGCAGAGTGGGAAGATCCTACAATGAGCAGTTCTTC	CATSRVGRSYNEQFF
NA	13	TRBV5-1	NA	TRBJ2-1	TGCGCCAGCCGTGGTCTTTCCTACAATGAGCAGTTCTTC	CASRGLSYNEQFF
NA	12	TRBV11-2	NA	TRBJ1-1	TGTGCCAGCAGCATCGGGATCACTGAAGCTTTCTTT	CASSIGITEAFF
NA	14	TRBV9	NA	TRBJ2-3	TGTGCCAGCAGCGAGCTGGCCGGGGGAGATACGCAGTATTTT	CASSELAGGDTQYF
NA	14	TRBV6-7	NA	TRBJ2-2	TGTGCCAGCAGTTACCACGAGAACACCGGGGAGCTGTTTTTT	CASSYHENTGELFF
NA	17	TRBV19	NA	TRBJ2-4	TGTGCCAGTAGTCTTGGTCCTAGGGAGTTAGCCAAAAACATTCAGTACTTC	CASSLGPRELAKNIQYF
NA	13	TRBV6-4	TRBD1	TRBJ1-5	TGTGCCAGCATTGACAGGGGAAACCAGCCCCAGCATTTT	CASIDRGNQPQHF
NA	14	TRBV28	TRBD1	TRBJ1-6	TGTGCCAGCAGTTCTGGACAGGTATATTCACCCCTCCACTTT	CASSSGQVYSPLHF
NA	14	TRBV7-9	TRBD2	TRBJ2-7	TGTGCCAGCAGCTTGTCAGCGGGACCCTACGAGCAGTACTTC	CASSLSAGPYEQYF
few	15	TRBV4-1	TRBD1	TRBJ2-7	TGCGCCAGCAGCCAAGAGGGACAGGGTTCGGACGAGCAGTACTTC	CASSQEGQGSDEQYF
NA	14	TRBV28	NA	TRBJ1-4	TGTGCCAGCAGTTTTTTACGCACTAATGAAAAACTGTTTTTT	CASSFLRTNEKLFF
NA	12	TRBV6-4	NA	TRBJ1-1	TGTGCCAGCAGTGATGACGGGGTTGAAGCTTTCTTT	CASSDDGVEAFF
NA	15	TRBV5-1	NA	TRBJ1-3	TGCGCCAGCAGCTTTACGGGCCTCTCTGGAAACACCATATATTTT	CASSFTGLSGNTIYF
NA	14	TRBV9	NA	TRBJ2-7	TGTGCCAGCAGCGCCGGGACTGCGGGGTACGAGCAGTACTTC	CASSAGTAGYEQYF
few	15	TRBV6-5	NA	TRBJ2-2	TGTGCCAGCAGTTACTTCGATAGTGCCCCCGGGGAGCTGTTTTTT	CASSYFDSAPGELFF
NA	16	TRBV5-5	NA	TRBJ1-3	TGTGCCAGCAGCTTTACGGACGGGAGCTCTGGAAACACCATATATTTT	CASSFTDGSSGNTIYF
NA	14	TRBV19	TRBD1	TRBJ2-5	TGTGCCAGTAGTCACACAGGGGGCCCGGAGACCCAGTACTTC	CASSHTGGPETQYF
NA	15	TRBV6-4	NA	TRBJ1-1	TGTGCCAGCAGGAGGTCGGGACGGCAGAACACTGAAGCTTTCTTT	CASRRSGRQNTEAFF
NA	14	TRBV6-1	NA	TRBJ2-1	TGTGCCAGCAGTGAAGCACAGGAGGGCAATGAGCAGTTCTTC	CASSEAQEGNEQFF
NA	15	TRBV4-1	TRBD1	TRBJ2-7	TGCGCCAGCAGCCAAGACGGACAGGGGGCCTACGAGCAGTACTTC	CASSQDGQGAYEQYF
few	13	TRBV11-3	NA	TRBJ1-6	TGTGCCAGCAGCCTTGACAGATATTCACCCCTCCACTTT	CASSLDRYSPLHF
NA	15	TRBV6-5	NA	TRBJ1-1	TGTGCCAGCACCACCCCCCCGGCAGGGAACACTGAAGCTTTCTTT	CASTTPPAGNTEAFF
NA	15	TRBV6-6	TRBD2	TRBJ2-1	TGTGCCAGCAGTTACTCTCCGGGGGGGCCAAATGAGCAGTTCTTC	CASSYSPGGPNEQFF
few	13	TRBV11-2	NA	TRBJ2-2	TGTGCCAGCAACACGCAGGGGACCGGGGAGCTGTTTTTT	CASNTQGTGELFF
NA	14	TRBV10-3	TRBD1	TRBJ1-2	TGTGCCATCAGCGACCGCCCAGGGGGCTATGGCTACACCTTC	CAISDRPGGYGYTF
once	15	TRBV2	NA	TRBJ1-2	TGTGCCAGCAAGTGGGACCGTCAGGCCGGGGATGGCTACACCTTC	CASKWDRQAGDGYTF
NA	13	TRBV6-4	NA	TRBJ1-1	TGTGCCAGCAGTTCACAGGAGAACACTGAAGCTTTCTTT	CASSSQENTEAFF
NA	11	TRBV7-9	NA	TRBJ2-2	TGTGCCAGCAGCCCCTCCGGGGAGCTGTTTTTT	CASSPSGELFF
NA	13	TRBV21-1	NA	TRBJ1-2	TGTGCCAGCAGCAAGGACAGGAATAATGGCTACACCTTC	CASSKDRNNGYTF
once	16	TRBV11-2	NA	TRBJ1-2	TGTGCCAGCAGCTTAGTTCTGGGCGAGCCTCGGAGGGTCTACACCTTC	CASSLVLGEPRRVYTF
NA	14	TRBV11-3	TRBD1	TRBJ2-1	TGTGCCAGCAGCTTAAGGGACAGGGTGGGTGAGCAGTTCTTC	CASSLRDRVGEQFF
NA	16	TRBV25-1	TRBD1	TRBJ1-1	TGTGCCAGCAGTGAATTGGGGACAGGGAAGTGGACTGAAGCTTTCTTT	CASSELGTGKWTEAFF
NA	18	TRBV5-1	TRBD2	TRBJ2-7	TGCGCCAGCAGCCCCCGAGGCGCGGGAGGGCCAAAACTCTACGAGCAGTACTTC	CASSPRGAGGPKLYEQYF
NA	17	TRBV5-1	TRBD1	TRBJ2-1	TGCGCCAGCAGCTCAATCGGGACAGAAAGCTCCTACAATGAGCAGTTCTTC	CASSSIGTESSYNEQFF
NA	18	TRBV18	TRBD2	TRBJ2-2	TGTGCCAGCTCACCATATCTAGCGGGAGGCCGAAACACCGGGGAGCTGTTTTTT	CASSPYLAGGRNTGELFF
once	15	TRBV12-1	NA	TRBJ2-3	TGTGCCAGCAGCTTGGACAGGGCGTTCTCAGATACGCAGTATTTT	CASSLDRAFSDTQYF
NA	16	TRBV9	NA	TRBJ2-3	TGTGCCAGCAGCGTAGTCGGAGGGGTCAGCACAGATACGCAGTATTTT	CASSVVGGVSTDTQYF
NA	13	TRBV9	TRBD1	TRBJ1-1	TGTGCCAGCAGCGTCGTGACAGGGGGTGAAGCTTTCTTT	CASSVVTGGEAFF
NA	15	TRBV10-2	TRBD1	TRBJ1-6	TGCGCCAGCAGTGAGTCCGGACAGGGAAACTCACCCCTCCACTTT	CASSESGQGNSPLHF
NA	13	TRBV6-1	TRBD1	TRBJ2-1	TGTGCCAGACCGTTACAGGGGGCCAATGAGCAGTTCTTC	CARPLQGANEQFF
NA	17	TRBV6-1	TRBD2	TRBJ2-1	TGTGCCAGCAGTGGAGAACTAGCGGGAGGATTGGAAAATGAGCAGTTCTTC	CASSGELAGGLENEQFF
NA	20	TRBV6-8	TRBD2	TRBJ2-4	TGTGCCAGCAGTTACTCGGCGGGACTAGCGGGAGGAGAGACCAAAAACATTCAGTACTTC	CASSYSAGLAGGETKNIQYF
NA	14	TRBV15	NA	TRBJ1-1	TGTGCCACCAGCAGCGGCAGAGCGAACACTGAAGCTTTCTTT	CATSSGRANTEAFF
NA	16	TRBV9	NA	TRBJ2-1	TGTGCCAGCAGCGTATCCGGGGTAAGCTCCTACAATGAGCAGTTCTTC	CASSVSGVSSYNEQFF
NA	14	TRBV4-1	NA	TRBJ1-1	TGCGCCAGCAGCTCCCCACCAATGAACACTGAAGCTTTCTTT	CASSSPPMNTEAFF
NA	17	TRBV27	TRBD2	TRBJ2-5	TGTGCCAGCAGTTTATCGAAGGCTAGCGGGGGGGAAGAGACCCAGTACTTC	CASSLSKASGGEETQYF
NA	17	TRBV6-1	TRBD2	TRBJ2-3	TGTGCCAGCAGTGAAGGTGAGAGACTAGCTCGAACAGATACGCAGTATTTT	CASSEGERLARTDTQYF
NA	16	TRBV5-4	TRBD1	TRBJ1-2	TGTGCCAGCAGCCGCGACCTTGACAGGGCGATATATGGCTACACCTTC	CASSRDLDRAIYGYTF
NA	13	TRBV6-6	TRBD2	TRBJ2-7	TGTGCCAGTAATAAGCGGGGGGGGTACGAGCAGTACTTC	CASNKRGGYEQYF